One sample yielded the 9 T cell receptor beta chains listed below, sequenced in a study of Graves' ophthalmopathy and Graves' hyperthyroidism. From RNA, the CDR3 regions of TCR beta chains were amplified and sequenced. The first-round RT-PCR employed HTBI primers together with the Qiagen OneStep RT-PCR kit. A multiplex PCR was then performed as the second round. Each CDR3 protein gets one entry after TCRdb re-called the multiplex PCR reads with MiXCR. Counted here are hundreds of thousands of distinct CDR3 sequences, more than 40% occurring once; the ten biggest clones make up over 2.5%. The sample was peripheral blood. These receptors were obtained from an adult man with Graves' ophthalmopathy.

This clonotype has a single count. The chain uses TRBV29-1 and TRBJ2-7, with 8 bases fitting TRBD1. Germline V gene sequence: CDR1 SQVTM, CDR2 ANQGSEA. The J segment lost 5 bases and the V segment lost 4 bases, leaving 13 bases of the junction unmatched. The CDR3 extends over 15 amino acids. The CDR3 DNA follows: TGCAGCGTTGCTCTAACCGGGACAGGTTCCCACGAGCAGTACTTC. Protein product: CSVALTGTGSHEQYF.

This clonotype appeared once. V gene TRBV2 combines with J gene TRBJ2-6; D unresolved. Between the trimmed V and J ends, which lost 8 bases and 1 base, there was a span of 12 bases. The CDR3 totals 15 residues. Per germline, CDR1 SNHLY and CDR2 FYNNEI. The CDR3 protein is CASQPTASGANVLTF. CDR3 nucleotide sequence: TGTGCCAGCCAACCTACAGCGTCTGGGGCCAACGTCCTGACTTTC.

The chain employs TRBV19 and TRBJ2-3, with D possibly being TRBD1 (6 bases). This CDR3 contains 15 residues. Germline lookup yields CDR1 LNHDA and CDR2 SQIVND (reference sequence). Between the trimmed V and J ends, which lost 7 bases and 7 bases, there was a span of 21 bases. CDR3 loop: CASTPRQAAQYTQYF. In nucleotides, the CDR3 is TGTGCCAGTACTCCCCGACAGGCCGCCCAATATACGCAGTATTTT.

J is TRBJ1-2 and V is TRBV10-3; tentative D call: TRBD1 (5 bases). The CDR3 length is 12 residues. Between the trimmed V and J ends, which lost 10 bases and 12 bases, there was a span of 21 bases. Germline V CDR1 and CDR2: ENHRY, SYGVKD. CDR3: CATRDTTAGNTF. CDR3 DNA: TGTGCCACCCGTGACACGACAGCTGGAAACACCTTC.

The chain carries TRBV24-1 and TRBJ2-2; D might be TRBD1 (6 bases). Per the germline V gene, CDR1 is KGHDR and CDR2 is SFDVKD. The CDR3 covers 14 residues. The chain's CDR3 is CANTGMSGTGELFF. CDR3 nucleotide sequence: TGTGCTAACACAGGGATGAGTGGCACCGGGGAGCTGTTTTTT.

CDR3 protein: CASSQVSEGMLGYEQYF. In DNA, the CDR3 is TGTGCCAGCAGCCAAGTGAGCGAAGGGATGCTTGGGTACGAGCAGTACTTC. The chain combines TRBV4-2 with TRBJ2-7; D remains ambiguous. The CDR3 runs 17 residues. V gave up 1 base and J gave up 4 bases, with 20 bases separating them. Per germline, CDR1 LGHNA and CDR2 YNFKEQ.

The table lists this clonotype with many counts. CDR3: CASSLSGDASQPQHF. The CDR3 nucleotides read TGTGCCAGCAGTCTAAGTGGGGACGCTTCTCAGCCCCAGCATTTT. This sequence joins TRBV7-8 and TRBJ1-5, with a tentative D call TRBD1 (5 bases). The CDR3 is made up of 15 amino acids. Germline CDR1 reads SGHVS; CDR2 reads FQNEAQ. V was trimmed by 6 bases and J by 6 bases, leaving 18 bases between them. Full variable domain (rest looked up from reference TRBV7-8 and TRBJ1-5): GAGVSQSPRYKVAKRGQDVALRCDPISGHVSLFWYQQALGQGPEFLTYFQNEAQLDKSGLPSDRFFAERPEGSVSTLKIQRTQQEDSAVYLCASSLSGDASQPQHFGDGTRLSIL.

In its sample, this clonotype was seen many times. The chain couples TRBV20-1 to TRBJ2-2; D not certain. This CDR3 contains 11 residues. Trimming stripped 2 bases from V and 5 bases from J, with 3 bases between. The germline V gene has CDR1 DFQATT and CDR2 SNEGSKA (reference sequence). The CDR3 DNA follows: TGCAGTGCTAGATGGACCGGGGAGCTGTTTTTT. Amino acids: CSARWTGELFF.

This clonotype was detected a few times. This may be a read error, as it is one base from a much larger clone. CDR3 loop: CASSERVEQYF. The CDR3 nucleotides read TGTGCCAGCAGTGAGAGGGTCGAGCAGTACTTC. The rearrangement uses TRBV6-5 and TRBJ2-7; tentative D call: TRBD2 (5 bases). The CDR3 covers 11 residues. Looked up from germline, CDR1 is MNHEY and CDR2 is SVGAGI. Trimming pared 5 bases from V and 6 bases from J, leaving 8 bases between.